This TCR beta chain was captured in a study of shared clonotypes between healthy human individuals. TCRdb's copy holds only in-frame clones and misses some; the assay was immunoSEQ multiplex PCR. The sample has some 2,000,000 clones, about 95% seen once; the top ten hold roughly 1%. Naive CD8 cells lacked CD45RO and underwent positive selection for CCR7, leaving out terminally differentiated effector memory CD45RA+ cells. The study enrolled healthy HIV-negative adults without recent acute infections or vaccinations as donors. This clone was detected only once. This CDR3 has 13 residues. CDR1 is SEHNR, CDR2 FQNEAQ, per germline (reference sequence). V gave up 5 bases and J gave up 4 bases, with 8 bases separating them.

What was sequenced was naive CD8+ T cells sorted from blood. The gene calls are TRBV7-9 and TRBJ1-4; no reliable D call. This receptor was identified in a man between 18 and 29 years old in good health. CDR3 sequence: CASSPDLNEKLFF. CDR3 DNA: TGTGCCAGCAGCCCCGATCTTAATGAAAAACTGTTTTTT.